The TCR beta chain described here comes from a study of shared T cell receptors in the human thymus. Sequenced by immunoSEQ multiplex PCR; TCRdb stores in-frame clones only, minus some. The table has about 380,000 clones, 85% to 95% seen once. CDR1 is GTSNPN, CDR2 SVGIG, per germline (reference sequence). V shed 5 bases and J shed 5 bases, with 13 bases lying between them. The CDR3 loop spans 12 amino acids. The TCR comes from a human donor. The chain links TRBV30 to TRBJ2-7; D is undetermined. Sample: thymocytes. CDR3 in amino acids: CAWASERHEQYF. In DNA form, the CDR3 reads TGTGCCTGGGCCAGCGAGAGGCACGAGCAGTACTTC.